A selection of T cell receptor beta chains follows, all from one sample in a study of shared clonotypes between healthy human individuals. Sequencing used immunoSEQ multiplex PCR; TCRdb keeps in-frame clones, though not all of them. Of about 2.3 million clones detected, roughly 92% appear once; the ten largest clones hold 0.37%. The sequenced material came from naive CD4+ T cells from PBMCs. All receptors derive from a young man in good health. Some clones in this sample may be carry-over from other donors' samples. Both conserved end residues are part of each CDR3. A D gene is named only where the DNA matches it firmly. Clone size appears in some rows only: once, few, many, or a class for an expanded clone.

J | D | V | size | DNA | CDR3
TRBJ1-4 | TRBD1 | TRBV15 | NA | TGTGCCACCAGACAGGGGGCAGGAGAAAAACTGTTTTTT | CATRQGAGEKLFF
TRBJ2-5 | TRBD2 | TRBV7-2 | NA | TGTGCCAGCAGCTCTCTGGGACTAGCGGGAGAAGAGACCCAGTACTTC | CASSSLGLAGEETQYF
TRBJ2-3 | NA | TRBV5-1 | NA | TGCGCCAGCAGCTTGGAAAGGACCACAGATACGCAGTATTTT | CASSLERTTDTQYF
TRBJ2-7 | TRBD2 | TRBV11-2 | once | TGTGCCAGCAGGCGCACGAGCGGGAGTACCCACGAGCAGTACTTC | CASRRTSGSTHEQYF
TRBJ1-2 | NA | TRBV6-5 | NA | TGTGCCAGCAGTAACAGGGTAGGCTACACCTTC | CASSNRVGYTF
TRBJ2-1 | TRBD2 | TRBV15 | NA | TGTGCCACCAGCGGGCGGGAGGGCCTCAATGAGCAGTTCTTC | CATSGREGLNEQFF
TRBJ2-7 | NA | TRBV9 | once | TGTGCCAGCAGCGTAGGTGGGGGGCTGGAGCAGTACTTC | CASSVGGGLEQYF
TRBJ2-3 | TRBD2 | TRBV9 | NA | TGTGCCAGCAGCGTTAGCGGGAGTAGCACAGATACGCAGTATTTT | CASSVSGSSTDTQYF
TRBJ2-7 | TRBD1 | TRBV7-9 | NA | TGTGCCAGCAGCTTAGTGCGGGACAGGAAGGAGCAGTACTTC | CASSLVRDRKEQYF
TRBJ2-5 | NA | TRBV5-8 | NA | TGTGCCAGCAGCAACTATCAGGAGGAGACCCAGTACTTC | CASSNYQEETQYF
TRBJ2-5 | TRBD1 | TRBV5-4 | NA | TGTGCCAGCAGCGAAGATGAGGGGGCGGAGACCCAGTACTTC | CASSEDEGAETQYF
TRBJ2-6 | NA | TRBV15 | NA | TGTGCCACCAGCACCCGGGCCCCGATCTCTGGGGCCAACGTCCTGACTTTC | CATSTRAPISGANVLTF
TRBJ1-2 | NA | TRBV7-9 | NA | TGTGCCAGCGGCTCCAGGGACTCGGTAGGGGGCTACACCTTC | CASGSRDSVGGYTF
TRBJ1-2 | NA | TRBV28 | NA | TGTGCCAGCACCTCCCTTTTGGGGGGGTCTAACTATGGCTACACCTTC | CASTSLLGGSNYGYTF
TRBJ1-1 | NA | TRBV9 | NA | TGTGCCAGCAGCGTAGAGTGGGGGAACACTGAAGCTTTCTTT | CASSVEWGNTEAFF
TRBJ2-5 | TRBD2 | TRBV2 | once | TGTGCCAGCAGTGACGGCGATAGCGGGAGAGAGACCCAGTACTTC | CASSDGDSGRETQYF
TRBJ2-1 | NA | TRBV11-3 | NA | TGTGCCAGCAGCCAAAGGAGGAACTCCTACAATGAGCAGTTCTTC | CASSQRRNSYNEQFF
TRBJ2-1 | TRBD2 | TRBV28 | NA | TGTGCCAGCAGCCCTGATGGGGGGGTGAATGAGCAGTTCTTC | CASSPDGGVNEQFF
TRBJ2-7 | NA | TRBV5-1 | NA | TGCGCCAGCAGCCCCGGACCGGACAAGGGGCAGTACGAGCAGTACTTC | CASSPGPDKGQYEQYF
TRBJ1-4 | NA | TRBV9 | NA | TGTGCCAGCAGCGTAGTCGGCACAAATGAAAAACTGTTTTTT | CASSVVGTNEKLFF
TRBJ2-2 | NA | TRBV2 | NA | TGTGCCAGCGGCTACACCGGGGAGCTGTTTTTT | CASGYTGELFF
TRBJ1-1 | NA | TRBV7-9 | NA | TGTGCCAGCAGCTTAGATAGTTGGGTTCTGGTCACTGAAGCTTTCTTT | CASSLDSWVLVTEAFF